The entry below gives a single TCR beta chain sequence along with its context. What it binds is unknown. Sequencing was performed with immunoSEQ multiplex PCR; in TCRdb, only in-frame clones are kept and a portion is missing. The sample carries tens of thousands of clones, roughly three quarters recorded once. This record comes from a study of memory CD4+ T cells and cytomegalovirus serostatus. The CDR3 length is 19 residues. Germline V gene data show CDR1 as SEHNR and CDR2 as FQNEAQ (reference sequence). Trimming pared 2 bases from V and 3 bases from J, leaving 22 bases between. Findings of the study overall: The CMV-associated TCR signature appears largely within the CD4+ memory repertoire.

The sort gate was single viable CD3+CD4+CD8-CD45RO+ cells for memory CD4+ T cells. Sequencing input: memory CD4+ T cells from blood. The V gene is TRBV7-9, the J gene TRBJ1-4; the D is unclear. This sequence was found in an adult in good health and CMV-seronegative. DNA of the CDR3: TGTGCCAGCAGCTTACAGCAGGTGGTTATTCGCCAGTCTAATGAAAAACTGTTTTTT. Translation gives CASSLQQVVIRQSNEKLFF.